This TCR beta chain was profiled in a study of cytomegalovirus exposure and HLA in healthy donors. Study background: A data release that came early held 80 million or so unique TCRs from HLA-typed donors.

Study results and limitations: Reportedly, fewer N-insertions than the approximately 690-donor mean appeared in an Asian-associated ancestry cluster in a later analysis.

The CDR3 contains 16 residues. Trimming took 4 bases from V and 5 from J; bases not matched to a gene: 10. In germline, CDR1 is SGDLS, CDR2 YYNGEE. 13 Jbeta primers and 60 Vbeta primers were used for the PCR. Data came from immunoSEQ multiplex PCR; TCRdb stores just in-frame clones and leaves some out. The table lists some 110,000 clones, 65% to 90% of them singletons. Details on this clone: No antigen is known for it.

The chain has TRBV9 and TRBJ2-3; the match to TRBD2 covers 10 bases. The sample comprised PBMCs. This clonotype was sampled from a man aged 30 to 45 in good health and CMV-seronegative. The DNA for the CDR3 is TGTGCCAGCAGCCGCGGGAGCGGGGGGGCCGGAGATACGCAGTATTTT. Translating gives CASSRGSGGAGDTQYF.